Below, 30 T cell receptor beta chains from the same sample are listed, as sequenced in a study of beta chain features in type 1 diabetes. As every portion of the isolated RNA was reverse transcribed, the sequencing read expressed TCRB transcripts. The table came from immunoSEQ multiplex PCR; TCRdb's copy has only in-frame clones and leaves some out. The top ten clones hold approximately 0.087% of a sample with about 620,000 clones, around 16% of them seen once. The sample was naive CD4+ T cells from blood. Receptors originate from a young man in good health.

There are a few counts of this clone. The chain carries TRBV28 and TRBJ1-2, with a possible D match to TRBD1 (5 bases). Germline assignment: CDR1 MDHEN and CDR2 SYDVKM. The CDR3 covers 12 residues. The V end lost 3 bases, the J end lost 7 bases, and 9 bases lay between the germline ends. The CDR3 here is CASSFTGLGYTF. CDR3 nucleotides: TGTGCCAGCAGTTTTACGGGGCTTGGCTACACCTTC.

This clone showed up many times. This rearrangement joins TRBV10-3 to TRBJ2-1; 9 bases map to TRBD1. CDR1 and CDR2 (germline): ENHRY, SYGVKD. The V and J ends lost 7 bases and 1 base, in that order; junction bases with no gene match: 5. This CDR3 has 15 residues. The CDR3: CAIKPGQGSYNEQFF. DNA of the CDR3: TGTGCCATCAAACCGGGACAGGGTTCCTACAATGAGCAGTTCTTC.

This clone was seen more than once but under ten times. This chain joins TRBV5-4 and TRBJ2-3; D ambiguous. The CDR3 has 13 residues. V was pared by 0 bases and J by 6 bases, with 8 bases between. In germline, CDR1 is SGHNT, CDR2 YYREEE (reference sequence). CDR3 nucleotide sequence: TGTGCCAGCAGCTTGGTAAGCTTCGATACGCAGTATTTT. Translated, it gives CASSLVSFDTQYF.

This rearrangement joins TRBV5-1 to TRBJ2-3, with D possibly being TRBD2 (7 bases). V lost 2 bases and J 3 bases, leaving 13 bases between the germline ends. The germline V gene encodes CDR1 SGHRS and CDR2 YFSETQ. This CDR3 spans 15 amino acids. The CDR3 reads CASSFKQGGTDTQYF. The CDR3 bases are TGCGCCAGCAGCTTCAAACAGGGAGGGACAGATACGCAGTATTTT. The whole variable domain, remainder taken from reference TRBV5-1 and TRBJ2-3, is KAGVTQTPRYLIKTRGQQVTLSCSPISGHRSVSWYQQTPGQGLQFLFEYFSETQRNKGNFPGRFSGRQFSNSRSEMNVSTLELGDSALYLCASSFKQGGTDTQYFGPGTRLTVL.

The J gene is TRBJ2-5, the V gene TRBV7-9; 15 bases are a match to TRBD2. The junction had 7 bases not matched to a gene; V was cut back by 4 bases and J by 1 base. Germline assignment: CDR1 SEHNR and CDR2 FQNEAQ (reference sequence). The CDR3 has 18 amino acids. In DNA, the CDR3 is TGTGCCAGCAGCTCCAGGACTAGCGGGGGGGCTCTCCAAGAGACCCAGTACTTC. This sequence encodes CASSSRTSGGALQETQYF.

V and J are TRBV7-3 and TRBJ2-1; tentative D call: TRBD1 (5 bases). The germline V gene encodes CDR1 SGHTA and CDR2 FQGTGA. V lost 4 bases, J lost 11 bases, and 9 bases lay in between. CDR3 size: 11 residues. CDR3 bases: TGTGCCAGCAGCTCCCAGGGAAAGCAGTTCTTC. Its protein product is CASSSQGKQFF.

This chain connects TRBV4-3 to TRBJ2-7; D unclear. The germline V gene has CDR1 LGHNA and CDR2 YSLEER. This CDR3 is built from 13 residues. V was clipped by 2 bases and J by 5 bases, with 10 bases between them. The CDR3 sequence is CASSQRASDEQYF. The CDR3 bases are TGCGCCAGCAGCCAAAGGGCTTCCGACGAGCAGTACTTC.

The chain employs TRBV15 and TRBJ2-1; D unclear. This CDR3 region has 14 residues. CDR1 and CDR2 from the germline V gene are LNHNV and YYDKDF (reference sequence). V was shortened by 1 base and J by 3 bases, with 7 bases between the two germline ends. For the CDR3, the DNA is TGTGCCACCAGCAGAGCCGGACGCTACAATGAGCAGTTCTTC. It is translated as CATSRAGRYNEQFF.

This clone was observed a few times. V is TRBV7-2 and J is TRBJ1-2; D uncertain. The V end was cut by 5 bases, the J end by 0 bases, with 7 bases between. CDR3 length: 13 amino acids. CDR1 and CDR2 (germline): SGHTA, FQGNSA. The DNA of the CDR3 is TGTGCCAGCAGCCCCCTAGCTAACTATGGCTACACCTTC. Its translation is CASSPLANYGYTF.

The V call is TRBV5-1, the J call TRBJ2-1; TRBD2 aligns across 13 bases. This CDR3 contains 15 residues. Germline trimming cut 2 bases from V and 10 bases from J; bases unmatched to any gene: 6. Germline-derived CDR1 and CDR2 are SGHRS and YFSETQ. CDR3 amino acids: CASSLKLAGGGEQFF. CDR3 coding DNA: TGCGCCAGCAGCTTAAAACTAGCGGGAGGGGGAGAGCAGTTCTTC.

The table lists this clone with a few counts. This chain connects TRBV15 to TRBJ2-1; 13 nucleotides agree with TRBD2. This CDR3 has 17 amino acids. V was pared by 0 bases and J by 7 bases, with 6 bases of the junction left unmatched. Germline loops: CDR1 LNHNV, CDR2 YYDKDF (reference sequence). The CDR3 DNA sequence: TGTGCCACCAGCAGAGAGGGCACTAGCGGGAGGGGTAATGAGCAGTTCTTC. As protein: CATSREGTSGRGNEQFF. The whole variable domain, filled in from reference TRBV15 and TRBJ2-1, reads DAMVIQNPRYQVTQFGKPVTLSCSQTLNHNVMYWYQQKSSQAPKLLFHYYDKDFNNEADTPDNFQSRRPNTSFCFLDIRSPGLGDTAMYLCATSREGTSGRGNEQFFGPGTRLTVL.

This chain uses TRBV5-1 with TRBJ1-1; 7 bases are shared with TRBD1. Germline assignment: CDR1 SGHRS and CDR2 YFSETQ. The CDR3 has 14 residues. V lost 6 bases and J lost 5; bases outside the gene matches: 10. DNA of the CDR3: TGCGCCAGCAAACAGACAGGGAAGATGACTGAAGCTTTCTTT. Translated, it gives CASKQTGKMTEAFF. Looking up the rest from reference TRBV5-1 and TRBJ1-1 gives the full variable domain: KAGVTQTPRYLIKTRGQQVTLSCSPISGHRSVSWYQQTPGQGLQFLFEYFSETQRNKGNFPGRFSGRQFSNSRSEMNVSTLELGDSALYLCASKQTGKMTEAFFGQGTRLTVV.

This sequence joins TRBV27 and TRBJ1-1; a possible D gene is TRBD1 (6 bases). V was shortened by 5 bases and J by 1 base, with 11 bases between the two germline ends. Germline V gene sequence: CDR1 MNHEY, CDR2 SMNVEV (reference sequence). This CDR3 spans 14 amino acids. The CDR3 is CASSPETGNTEAFF. As DNA, the CDR3 is TGTGCCAGCAGTCCTGAGACAGGGAACACTGAAGCTTTCTTT.

The V gene is TRBV9, the J gene TRBJ1-1; possible D gene TRBD1, 6 bases. V lost 0 bases and J 4 bases, leaving 10 bases between the germline ends. The CDR3 is 14 residues long. The V gene's germline CDR1 is SGDLS and CDR2 YYNGEE. CDR3 sequence: CASSVGGQATEAFF. The DNA for the CDR3 is TGTGCCAGCAGCGTAGGGGGACAAGCCACTGAAGCTTTCTTT.

This clone was counted a few times. The chain's CDR3 is CASSLGGLAGGNEQFF. The CDR3 DNA follows: TGCGCCAGCAGCTTGGGGGGACTAGCGGGAGGTAATGAGCAGTTCTTC. The rearrangement joins TRBV5-1 to TRBJ2-1; 15 bases match TRBD2. CDR3 length: 16 residues. CDR1 and CDR2 from the germline V gene are SGHRS and YFSETQ. J was trimmed by 7 bases and V by 0 bases; bases with no gene match: 2. Complete variable domain (other parts from reference TRBV5-1 and TRBJ2-1): KAGVTQTPRYLIKTRGQQVTLSCSPISGHRSVSWYQQTPGQGLQFLFEYFSETQRNKGNFPGRFSGRQFSNSRSEMNVSTLELGDSALYLCASSLGGLAGGNEQFFGPGTRLTVL.

The chain joins TRBV6-1 to TRBJ2-7, with D possibly TRBD1 on 5 matching bases. This CDR3 has 14 amino acids. Trimming cost V 7 bases and J 0 bases, with 13 bases left between them. From germline, CDR1 is MNHNS and CDR2 SASEGT. CDR3 nucleotide sequence: TGTGCCAGCACTCAAAGGGGCCACTCCTACGAGCAGTACTTC. It is translated as CASTQRGHSYEQYF.

The chain is built from TRBV6-6 and TRBJ1-4, with D perhaps TRBD1 (5 bases). With 5 bases removed from V and 5 bases from J, the gap between germline ends came to 15 bases. Germline V lookup: CDR1 MNHNY, CDR2 SVGAGI (reference sequence). The CDR3 totals 15 residues. CDR3 coding DNA: TGTGCCAGCAGTAAAAAGACAGACCAGAATGAAAAACTGTTTTTT. Translation gives CASSKKTDQNEKLFF.

This clone occurred a few times. The genes are TRBV25-1 and TRBJ1-1, with D possibly matching TRBD1 (6 bases). Germline V gene lookup returns CDR1 MGHDK and CDR2 SYGVNS. This CDR3 contains 12 residues. V was clipped by 4 bases and J by 9 bases, with 12 bases between them. The CDR3 DNA sequence: TGTGCCAGCAGTGCGGACCGGGGGCAAGCTTTCTTT. It yields the protein CASSADRGQAFF.

This clone was seen more than once but under ten times. The genes are TRBV30 and TRBJ1-4, with TRBD1 as a possible D gene (6 bases). The CDR3 has 15 amino acids. CDR1 is GTSNPN, CDR2 SVGIG, per germline (reference sequence). The V gene lost 4 bases and the J gene lost 0 bases, with 12 bases spanning the gap. Written as DNA, the CDR3 is TGTGCCTGGACAGGACAGCCATCAACTAATGAAAAACTGTTTTTT. Encoded protein: CAWTGQPSTNEKLFF. The entire variable domain, with the rest obtained from reference TRBV30 and TRBJ1-4, is as follows: SQTIHQWPATLVQPVGSPLSLECTVEGTSNPNLYWYRQAAGRGLQLLFYSVGIGQISSEVPQNLSASRPQDRQFILSSKKLLLSDSGFYLCAWTGQPSTNEKLFFGSGTQLSVL.

CDR3 nucleotide sequence: TGCGCCAGCTGCGACTGGGACAGGGGACTAGCGGGATCCTACGAGCAGTACTTC. It yields the protein CASCDWDRGLAGSYEQYF. The chain has TRBV10-2 and TRBJ2-7, with 13 bases aligning to TRBD2. Germline V lookup: CDR1 WSHSY, CDR2 SAAADI. Trimming took 8 bases from V and 1 from J; bases not matched to a gene: 14. The length of the CDR3 is 18 residues.

This clone was detected only a few times. The V and J genes are TRBV7-9 and TRBJ2-2; D may be TRBD2 (5 bases). The CDR3 spans 15 residues. V was shortened by 1 base and J by 5 bases, with 11 bases between the two germline ends. CDR1 and CDR2 from the germline V gene are SEHNR and FQNEAQ (reference sequence). CDR3 region: CASSLGRIETGELFF. The CDR3 region has the DNA TGTGCCAGCAGCTTAGGGAGGATAGAGACCGGGGAGCTGTTTTTT.

Ten or more counts support this clone. The gene calls are TRBV10-3 and TRBJ2-5, with D perhaps TRBD1 (6 bases). Germline CDR1 ENHRY, CDR2 SYGVKD. Trimming removed 6 bases at V and 3 bases at J, with 20 bases between. This CDR3 has 16 residues. CDR3 sequence: CAISPTGQPSEETQYF. The CDR3, as DNA: TGTGCCATCAGCCCCACTGGACAGCCCTCAGAAGAGACCCAGTACTTC.

For the CDR3, the DNA is TGTGCCCCCCGCGGGGGGAGGTGGACAGATACGCAGTATTTT. Translating it yields CAPRGGRWTDTQYF. The chain is built from TRBV2 and TRBJ2-3; 8 bases match TRBD2. V was clipped by 11 bases and J by 3 bases; unmatched bases: 10. This CDR3 is 14 amino acids long. Germline V CDR1 and CDR2: SNHLY, FYNNEI.

The chain joins TRBV4-3 to TRBJ2-4, with 7 bases matching TRBD2. J gave up 0 bases and V 0 bases, and 5 bases lay outside the gene matches. Germline loops: CDR1 LGHNA, CDR2 YSLEER. The CDR3 length is 17 residues. CDR3 protein: CASSQDSAGVAKNIQYF. The CDR3 DNA is TGCGCCAGCAGCCAAGATAGTGCGGGAGTAGCCAAAAACATTCAGTACTTC.

This clone came up once. V is TRBV7-2 and J is TRBJ1-5; 7 bases map to TRBD1. The trim removed 0 bases at V and 1 base at J, leaving 3 bases unmatched. Germline CDR1 is SGHTA and CDR2 is FQGNSA. The CDR3 covers 16 residues. The CDR3 DNA follows: TGTGCCAGCAGCTTAGCGGCAGGGGGAAGCAATCAGCCCCAGCATTTT. Protein product: CASSLAAGGSNQPQHF.

The chain is built from TRBV29-1 and TRBJ2-3; no firm D call. Trimming removed 6 bases at V and 4 bases at J, with 11 bases between. The CDR3 has 12 amino acids. CDR1 is SQVTM, CDR2 ANQGSEA, per germline. This chain's CDR3 is CSVPHPADTQYF. The CDR3 DNA reads TGCAGCGTGCCTCACCCGGCAGATACGCAGTATTTT.

In its sample, this clone was seen a few times. In nucleotides, the CDR3 is TGTGCCAGCGTCCGAGCCAGGAGAGGGAGCTCCTATAATTCACCCCTCCACTTT. Protein product: CASVRARRGSSYNSPLHF. The V call is TRBV2, the J call TRBJ1-6; D gene unclear. With 8 bases removed from V and 0 bases from J, the gap between germline ends came to 20 bases. The length of the CDR3 is 18 residues. Per the germline V gene, CDR1 is SNHLY and CDR2 is FYNNEI.

This clone has a handful of counts. The chain is built from TRBV11-2 and TRBJ2-5; D remains unclear. The CDR3 has 12 residues. Trimming removed 4 bases from V and 5 bases from J, with 8 bases in between. CDR1 is SGHAT and CDR2 is FQNNGV in the germline V gene. The CDR3 nucleotides read TGTGCCAGCAGCTCAGTCCGGGAGACCCAGTACTTC. Translated: CASSSVRETQYF.

Of note for this clone: Other DNA sequences from this sample encode an identical CDR3 as well. The chain combines TRBV9 with TRBJ2-2; TRBD1 agrees at 8 bases. Trimming cost V 1 base and J 5 bases; bases outside gene matches: 4. The CDR3 extends over 15 amino acids. CDR1 is SGDLS and CDR2 is YYNGEE in the germline V gene. As DNA, the CDR3 is TGTGCCAGCAGCGTACGAACAGGGGGTACCGGGGAGCTGTTTTTT. Translating gives CASSVRTGGTGELFF.

The J gene is TRBJ2-2, the V gene TRBV5-4; D is unclear. CDR1 and CDR2 (germline): SGHNT, YYREEE (reference sequence). Trimming took off 0 bases at V and 7 bases at J, with 4 bases between the two ends. The length of the CDR3 is 12 residues. CDR3 in DNA: TGTGCCAGCAGCTTGGGGGTCGGGGAGCTGTTTTTT. Translating it yields CASSLGVGELFF.